This TCR beta chain was recovered during a study of blood T cell repertoires in COVID-19. TCRdb's table, derived via immunoSEQ multiplex PCR, lists solely in-frame clones and lacks some. The profile covers approximately 160,000 clones, with approximately 80% appearing a single time and 3.7% taken by the ten largest. This TCR came from a woman aged 80 or over with acute or convalescent COVID-19. The sequencing sample was made of peripheral blood.

The CDR3 sequence: CASSPGQSFSPLHF. The DNA of the CDR3 is TGTGCCAGTAGTCCGGGACAAAGTTTTTCACCCCTCCACTTT. The V call is TRBV19, the J call TRBJ1-6; tentative D call: TRBD1 (6 bases). This CDR3 has 14 amino acids. The V gene lost 5 bases and the J gene lost 9 bases, with 14 bases spanning the gap. Looked up from germline, CDR1 is LNHDA and CDR2 is SQIVND (reference sequence).